Shown below are 2 T cell receptor beta chains from a single sample sequenced in a study. Via MiXCR, TCRdb re-called the RT-PCR reads, giving one row per CDR3 protein. Among around 700,000 distinct CDR3 sequences, 14% were seen once, and the ten largest hold just over 3.5%. The source material was memory CD4+ T cells from blood. The source is a female donor in good health, serving as a healthy control.

This clonotype was counted a few times. The chain employs TRBV10-2 and TRBJ2-7; D is perhaps TRBD1 (6 bases). With 0 bases removed from V and 2 bases from J, the gap between germline ends came to 11 bases. This CDR3 spans 15 amino acids. CDR1 and CDR2 from the germline V gene are WSHSY and SAAADI. The CDR3 loop reads CASSESRTGTYEQYF. CDR3 sequence (DNA): TGCGCCAGCAGTGAGTCTAGAACAGGGACCTACGAGCAGTACTTC.

This clonotype appeared many times. The chain employs TRBV10-3 and TRBJ1-5, with TRBD1 as a possible D gene (6 bases). Deletions cut 5 bases from V and 4 bases from J, with 15 bases between. CDR1 and CDR2 (germline): ENHRY, SYGVKD. CDR3 length: 15 residues. For the CDR3, the DNA is TGTGCCATCAGTCGTAACAGGGACCCTAATCAGCCCCAGCATTTT. It codes for CAISRNRDPNQPQHF.